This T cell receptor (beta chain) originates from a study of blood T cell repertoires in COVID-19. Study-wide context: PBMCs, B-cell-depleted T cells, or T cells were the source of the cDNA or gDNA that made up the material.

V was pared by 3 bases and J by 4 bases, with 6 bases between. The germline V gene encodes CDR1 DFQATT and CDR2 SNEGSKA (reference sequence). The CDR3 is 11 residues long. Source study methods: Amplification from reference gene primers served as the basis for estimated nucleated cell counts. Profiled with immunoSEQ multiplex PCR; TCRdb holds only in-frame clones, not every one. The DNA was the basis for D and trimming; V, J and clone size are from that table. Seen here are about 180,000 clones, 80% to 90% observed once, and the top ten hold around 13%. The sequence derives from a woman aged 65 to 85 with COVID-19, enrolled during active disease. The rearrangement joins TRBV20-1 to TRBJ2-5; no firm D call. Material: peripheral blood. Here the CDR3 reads CSASFRETQYF. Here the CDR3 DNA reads TGCAGTGCTAGTTTCCGAGAGACCCAGTACTTC.